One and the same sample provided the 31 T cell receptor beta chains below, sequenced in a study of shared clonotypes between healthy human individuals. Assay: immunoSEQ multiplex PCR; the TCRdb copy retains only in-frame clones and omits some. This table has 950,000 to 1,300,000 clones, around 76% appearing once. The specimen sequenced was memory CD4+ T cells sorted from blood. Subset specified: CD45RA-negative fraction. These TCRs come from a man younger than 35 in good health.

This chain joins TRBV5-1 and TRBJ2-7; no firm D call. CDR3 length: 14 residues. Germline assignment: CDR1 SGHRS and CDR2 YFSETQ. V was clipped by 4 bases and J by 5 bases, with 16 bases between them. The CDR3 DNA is TGCGCCAGCAGCGTGGACGGGCCCCCAAACGAGCAGTACTTC. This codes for CASSVDGPPNEQYF. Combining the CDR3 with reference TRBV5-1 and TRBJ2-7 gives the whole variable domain KAGVTQTPRYLIKTRGQQVTLSCSPISGHRSVSWYQQTPGQGLQFLFEYFSETQRNKGNFPGRFSGRQFSNSRSEMNVSTLELGDSALYLCASSVDGPPNEQYFGPGTRLTVT.

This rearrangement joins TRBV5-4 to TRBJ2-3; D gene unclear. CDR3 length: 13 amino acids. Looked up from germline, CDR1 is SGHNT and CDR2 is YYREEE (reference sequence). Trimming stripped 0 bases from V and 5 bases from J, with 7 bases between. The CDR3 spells CASSLALEDTQYF. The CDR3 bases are TGTGCCAGCAGCTTGGCCCTTGAAGATACGCAGTATTTT.

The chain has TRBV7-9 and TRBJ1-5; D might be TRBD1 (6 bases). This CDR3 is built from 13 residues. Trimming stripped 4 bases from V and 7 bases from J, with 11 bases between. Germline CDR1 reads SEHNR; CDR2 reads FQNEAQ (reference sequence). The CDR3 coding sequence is TGTGCCAGCAGCTCCAATCAGGGGCAGCCCCAGCATTTT. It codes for CASSSNQGQPQHF. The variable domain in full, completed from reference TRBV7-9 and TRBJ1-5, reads DTGVSQNPRHKITKRGQNVTFRCDPISEHNRLYWYRQTLGQGPEFLTYFQNEAQLEKSRLLSDRFSAERPKGSFSTLEIQRTEQGDSAMYLCASSSNQGQPQHFGDGTRLSIL.

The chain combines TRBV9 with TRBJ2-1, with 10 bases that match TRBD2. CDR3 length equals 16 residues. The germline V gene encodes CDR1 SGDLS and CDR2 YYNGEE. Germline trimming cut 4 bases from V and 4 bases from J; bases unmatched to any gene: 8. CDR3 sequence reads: CASSISGTSVYNEQFF. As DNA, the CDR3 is TGTGCCAGCAGCATTTCCGGGACTAGCGTATACAATGAGCAGTTCTTC.

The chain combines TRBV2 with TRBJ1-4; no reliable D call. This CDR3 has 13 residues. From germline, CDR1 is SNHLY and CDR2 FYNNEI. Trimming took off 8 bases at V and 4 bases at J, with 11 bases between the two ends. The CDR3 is CASQIQVNEKLFF. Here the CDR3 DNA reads TGTGCCAGCCAAATACAAGTTAATGAAAAACTGTTTTTT.

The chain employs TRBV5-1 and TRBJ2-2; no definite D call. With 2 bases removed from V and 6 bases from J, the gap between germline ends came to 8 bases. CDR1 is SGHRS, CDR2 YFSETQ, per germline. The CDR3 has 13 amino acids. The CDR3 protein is CASSLRQAGELFF. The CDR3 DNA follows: TGCGCCAGCAGCTTAAGGCAGGCCGGGGAGCTGTTTTTT.

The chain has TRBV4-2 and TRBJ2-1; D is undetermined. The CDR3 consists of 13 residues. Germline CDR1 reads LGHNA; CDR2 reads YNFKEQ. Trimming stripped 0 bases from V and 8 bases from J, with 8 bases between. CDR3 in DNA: TGTGCCAGCAGCCAAGATGCTAGATATGAGCAGTTCTTC. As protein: CASSQDARYEQFF.

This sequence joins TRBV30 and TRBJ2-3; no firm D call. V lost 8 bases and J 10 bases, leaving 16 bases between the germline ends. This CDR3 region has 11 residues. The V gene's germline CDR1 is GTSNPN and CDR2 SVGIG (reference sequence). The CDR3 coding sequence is TGTGCCCTGGATATCGGAAGGCCGCAGTATTTT. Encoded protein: CALDIGRPQYF. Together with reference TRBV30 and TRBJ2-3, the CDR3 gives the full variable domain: SQTIHQWPATLVQPVGSPLSLECTVEGTSNPNLYWYRQAAGRGLQLLFYSVGIGQISSEVPQNLSASRPQDRQFILSSKKLLLSDSGFYLCALDIGRPQYFGPGTRLTVL.

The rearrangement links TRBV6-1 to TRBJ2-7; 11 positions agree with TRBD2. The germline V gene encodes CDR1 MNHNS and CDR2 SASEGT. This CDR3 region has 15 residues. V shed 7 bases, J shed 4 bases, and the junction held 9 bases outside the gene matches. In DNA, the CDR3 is TGTGCCAGCACATCCGGGACTAGCGGCAAATACGAGCAGTACTTC. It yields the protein CASTSGTSGKYEQYF.

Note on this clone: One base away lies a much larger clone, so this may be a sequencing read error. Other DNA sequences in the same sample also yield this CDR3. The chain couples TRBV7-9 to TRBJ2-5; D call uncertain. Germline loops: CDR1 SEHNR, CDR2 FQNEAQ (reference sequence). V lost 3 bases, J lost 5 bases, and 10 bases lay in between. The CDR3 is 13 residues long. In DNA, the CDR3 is TGTGCCAGCAGCTTGGACGAGAGGGAGACCCAGTACTTC. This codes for CASSLDERETQYF.

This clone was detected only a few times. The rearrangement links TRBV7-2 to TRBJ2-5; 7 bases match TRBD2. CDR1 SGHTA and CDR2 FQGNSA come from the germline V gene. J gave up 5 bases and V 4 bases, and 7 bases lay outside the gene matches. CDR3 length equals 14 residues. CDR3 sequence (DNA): TGTGCCAGCAGCTGGCCGGGAGGACGGGAGACCCAGTACTTC. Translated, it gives CASSWPGGRETQYF.

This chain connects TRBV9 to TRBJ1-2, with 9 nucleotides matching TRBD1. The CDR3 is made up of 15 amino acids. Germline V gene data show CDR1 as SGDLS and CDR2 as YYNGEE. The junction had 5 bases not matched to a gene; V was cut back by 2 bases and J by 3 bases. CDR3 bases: TGTGCCAGCAGCGTGGGACAGGGCGGCGACTATGGCTACACCTTC. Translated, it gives CASSVGQGGDYGYTF.

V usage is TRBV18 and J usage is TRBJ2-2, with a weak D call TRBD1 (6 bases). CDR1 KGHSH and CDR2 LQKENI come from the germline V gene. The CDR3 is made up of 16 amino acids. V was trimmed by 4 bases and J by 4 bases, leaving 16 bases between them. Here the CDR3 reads CASSLYGQGGTGELFF. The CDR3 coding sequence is TGTGCCAGCTCACTCTACGGGCAAGGGGGCACCGGGGAGCTGTTTTTT.

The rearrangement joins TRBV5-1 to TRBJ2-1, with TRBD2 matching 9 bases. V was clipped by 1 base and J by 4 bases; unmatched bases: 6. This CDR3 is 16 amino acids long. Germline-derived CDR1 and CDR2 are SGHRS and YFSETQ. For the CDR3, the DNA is TGCGCCAGCAGCTTGTTGACTAGCGGAGATTACAATGAGCAGTTCTTC. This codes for CASSLLTSGDYNEQFF.

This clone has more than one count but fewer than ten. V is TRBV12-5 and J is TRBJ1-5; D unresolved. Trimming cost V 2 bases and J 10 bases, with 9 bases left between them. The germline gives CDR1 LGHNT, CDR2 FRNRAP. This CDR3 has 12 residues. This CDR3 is CASGLSPNPQHF. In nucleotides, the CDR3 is TGTGCTAGTGGTTTGTCTCCCAATCCCCAGCATTTT.

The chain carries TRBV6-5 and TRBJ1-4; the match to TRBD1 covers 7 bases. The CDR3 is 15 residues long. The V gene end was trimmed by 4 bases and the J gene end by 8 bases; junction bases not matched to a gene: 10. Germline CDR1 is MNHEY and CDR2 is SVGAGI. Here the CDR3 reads CASSSGQAGGEKLFF. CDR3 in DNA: TGTGCCAGCAGTTCCGGACAGGCGGGAGGAGAAAAACTGTTTTTT.

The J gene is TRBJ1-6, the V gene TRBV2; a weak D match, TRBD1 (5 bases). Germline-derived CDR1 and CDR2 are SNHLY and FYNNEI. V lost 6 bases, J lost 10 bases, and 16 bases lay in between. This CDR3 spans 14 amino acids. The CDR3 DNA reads TGTGCCAGCAGCCCACAGGAGGGGAGGTCACCCCTCCACTTT. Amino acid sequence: CASSPQEGRSPLHF.

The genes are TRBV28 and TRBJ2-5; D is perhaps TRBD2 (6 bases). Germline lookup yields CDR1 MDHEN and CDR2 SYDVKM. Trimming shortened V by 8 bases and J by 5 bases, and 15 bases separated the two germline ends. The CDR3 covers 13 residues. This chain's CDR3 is CASGGTPEETQYF. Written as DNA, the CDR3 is TGTGCCAGCGGGGGGACTCCGGAGGAGACCCAGTACTTC.

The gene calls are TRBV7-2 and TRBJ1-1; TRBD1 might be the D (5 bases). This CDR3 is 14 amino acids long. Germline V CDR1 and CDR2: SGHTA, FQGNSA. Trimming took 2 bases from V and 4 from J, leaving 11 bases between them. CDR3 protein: CASSLSRDLTEAFF. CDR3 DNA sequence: TGTGCCAGCAGCTTATCCCGGGACCTCACTGAAGCTTTCTTT. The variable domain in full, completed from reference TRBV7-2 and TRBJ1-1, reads GAGVSQSPSNKVTEKGKDVELRCDPISGHTALYWYRQSLGQGLEFLIYFQGNSAPDKSGLPSDRFSAERTGGSVSTLTIQRTQQEDSAVYLCASSLSRDLTEAFFGQGTRLTVV.

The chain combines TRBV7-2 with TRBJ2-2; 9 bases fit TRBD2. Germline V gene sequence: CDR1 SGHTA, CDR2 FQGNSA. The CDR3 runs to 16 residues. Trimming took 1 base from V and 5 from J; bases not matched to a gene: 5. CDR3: CASSLVAGDSTGELFF. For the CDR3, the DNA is TGTGCCAGCAGCTTAGTAGCGGGGGATTCGACCGGGGAGCTGTTTTTT.

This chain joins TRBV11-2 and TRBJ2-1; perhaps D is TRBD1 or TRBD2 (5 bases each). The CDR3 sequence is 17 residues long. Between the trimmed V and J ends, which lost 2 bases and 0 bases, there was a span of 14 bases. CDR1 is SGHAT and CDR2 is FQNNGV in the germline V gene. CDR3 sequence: CASSLNGASRSYNEQFF. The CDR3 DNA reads TGTGCCAGCAGCTTAAACGGGGCCTCTCGCTCCTACAATGAGCAGTTCTTC.

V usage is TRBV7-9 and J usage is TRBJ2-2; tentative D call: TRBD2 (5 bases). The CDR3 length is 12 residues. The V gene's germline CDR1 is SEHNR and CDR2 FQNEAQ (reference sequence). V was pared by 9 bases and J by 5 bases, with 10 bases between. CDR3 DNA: TGTGCCAGTGGCCGAGGGACCGGGGAGCTGTTTTTT. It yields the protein CASGRGTGELFF.

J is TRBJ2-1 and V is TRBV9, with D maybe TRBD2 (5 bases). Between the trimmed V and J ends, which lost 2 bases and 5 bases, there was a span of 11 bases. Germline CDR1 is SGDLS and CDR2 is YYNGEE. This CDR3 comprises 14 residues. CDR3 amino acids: CASSVRTGNNEQFF. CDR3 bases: TGTGCCAGCAGCGTCAGGACGGGAAACAATGAGCAGTTCTTC. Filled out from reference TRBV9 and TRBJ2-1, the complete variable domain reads DSGVTQTPKHLITATGQRVTLRCSPRSGDLSVYWYQQSLDQGLQFLIQYYNGEERAKGNILERFSAQQFPDLHSELNLSSLELGDSALYFCASSVRTGNNEQFFGPGTRLTVL.

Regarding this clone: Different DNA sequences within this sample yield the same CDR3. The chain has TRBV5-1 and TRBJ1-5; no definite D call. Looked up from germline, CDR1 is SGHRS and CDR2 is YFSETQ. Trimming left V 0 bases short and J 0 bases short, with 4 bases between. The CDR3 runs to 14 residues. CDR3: CASSLGNSNQPQHF. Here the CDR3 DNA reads TGCGCCAGCAGCTTGGGGAATAGCAATCAGCCCCAGCATTTT.

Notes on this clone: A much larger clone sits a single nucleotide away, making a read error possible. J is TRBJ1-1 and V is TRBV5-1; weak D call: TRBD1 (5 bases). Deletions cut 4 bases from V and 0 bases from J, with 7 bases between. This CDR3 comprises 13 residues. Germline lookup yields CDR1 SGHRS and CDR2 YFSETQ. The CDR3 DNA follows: TGCGCCAGCAGCGGGGGGATGAACACTGAAGCTTTCTTT. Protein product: CASSGGMNTEAFF.

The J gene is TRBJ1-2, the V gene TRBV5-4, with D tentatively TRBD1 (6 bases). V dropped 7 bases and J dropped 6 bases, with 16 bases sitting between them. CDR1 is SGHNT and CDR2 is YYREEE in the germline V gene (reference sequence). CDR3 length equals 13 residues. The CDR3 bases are TGTGCCAGCGGACCCCGGGACACCGATGGCTACACCTTC. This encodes CASGPRDTDGYTF.

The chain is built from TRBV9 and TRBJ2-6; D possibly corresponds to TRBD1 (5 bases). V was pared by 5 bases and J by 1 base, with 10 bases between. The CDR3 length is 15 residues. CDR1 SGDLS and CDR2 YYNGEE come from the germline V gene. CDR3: CASRDQGSGANVLTF. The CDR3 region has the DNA TGTGCCAGCAGGGATCAGGGATCTGGGGCCAACGTCCTGACTTTC.

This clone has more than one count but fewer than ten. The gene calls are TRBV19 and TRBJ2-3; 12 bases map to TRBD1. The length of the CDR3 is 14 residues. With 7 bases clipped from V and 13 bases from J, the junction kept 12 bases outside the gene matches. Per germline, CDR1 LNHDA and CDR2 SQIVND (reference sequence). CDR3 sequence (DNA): TGTGCCAGTACTCCGGGACAGGGGGCAGGAGCGAAGTATTTT. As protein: CASTPGQGAGAKYF.

The CDR3 sequence is CASSRASEETQYF. Written as DNA, the CDR3 is TGCGCCAGCAGCCGAGCGAGCGAGGAGACCCAGTACTTC. The chain is built from TRBV5-1 and TRBJ2-5; no clear D gene. Germline V gene data show CDR1 as SGHRS and CDR2 as YFSETQ. There are 13 residues in the CDR3. V was trimmed by 4 bases and J by 5 bases, leaving 12 bases between them. Drawing the rest from reference TRBV5-1 and TRBJ2-5, the complete variable domain is KAGVTQTPRYLIKTRGQQVTLSCSPISGHRSVSWYQQTPGQGLQFLFEYFSETQRNKGNFPGRFSGRQFSNSRSEMNVSTLELGDSALYLCASSRASEETQYFGPGTRLLVL.

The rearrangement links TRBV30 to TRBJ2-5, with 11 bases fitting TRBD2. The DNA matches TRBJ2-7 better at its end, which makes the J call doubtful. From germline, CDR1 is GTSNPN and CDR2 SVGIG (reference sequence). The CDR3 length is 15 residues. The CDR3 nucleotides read TGTGCCTGGAGTTTCACTCTAGCGGGGGGCTACGAGCAGTACTTC. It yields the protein CAWSFTLAGGYEQYF.

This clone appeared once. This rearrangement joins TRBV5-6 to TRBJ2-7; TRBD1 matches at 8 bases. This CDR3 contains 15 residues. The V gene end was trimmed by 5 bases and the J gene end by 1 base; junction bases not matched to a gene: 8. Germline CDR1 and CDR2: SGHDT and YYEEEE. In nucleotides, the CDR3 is TGTGCCAGCAGTCCCAGGGGGCTTGTGTCCTACGAGCAGTACTTC. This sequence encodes CASSPRGLVSYEQYF.